This T cell receptor (beta chain) was sequenced for a study of T cell repertoires in cytomegalovirus infection (dated by TCRdb to about 2019). Broadly, across the study: The HLA type of each donor mattered for the analysis, because public TCR beta signatures pointed to carriage of CMV infection along with the matching HLA type.

General conclusions and limits of the study: In the ex vivo response, HLA-C-restricted CMV-specific TCR beta clonotypes were dominant, and in two of eight donors the single most frequent clonotype came from this HLA-C-restricted group. Carriers of CMV infection plus the relevant HLA type were discriminated by the cumulative frequency of public TCR beta family members in the study cohort and in an independent approximately 400-donor cohort.

In regard to this clonotype: The specificity of this receptor is unknown. Qualities for individual bases were not recorded, and no much larger clone is one base off.

The reads were generated on an Illumina HiSeq 1500. TCRdb reprocessing: public reads trimmed at Q25 with fastp, clones called with MiXCR, in-frame beta chains kept. A single entry per CDR3 protein holds the most common genes and DNA from its merged rows. This sample holds some 400,000 distinct CDR3 sequences; roughly 18% were observed only once. The ten biggest clones cover approximately 10% of the sample. The CDR3, cysteine through phenylalanine, is 16 amino acids long. The DNA shown is the 48-base CDR3, in frame from base 1. V is clipped by 6 bases and J by 4 bases, and the sequence between their germline boundaries is 19 bases long. As encoded in the germline V gene, CDR1 is SNHLY while CDR2 is FYNNEI.

This receptor was obtained from a human donor in good health (CMV status not recorded). Some clones in this sample may be carry-over from other donors' samples. The chain links TRBV2 with TRBJ1-3; TRBD1 is possibly the D segment (6 matching bases). Sequenced: PBMCs. Here the CDR3 is given as CASRAGTLRSGNTIYF. The DNA sequence follows: TGTGCCAGCAGGGCCGGGACACTCCGATCGGGAAACACCATATATTTT.